Listed below are T cell receptor beta chains from one sample, sequenced in a study of cytomegalovirus exposure and HLA in healthy donors. The table came from immunoSEQ multiplex PCR; TCRdb's copy has only in-frame clones and leaves some out. The sample lists approximately 130,000 clones, around 77% seen once, with approximately 6.3% in the top ten. Sequencing was carried out using PBMCs. The source of these receptors is a man younger than 35 in good health and CMV-seropositive. CDR3s include the opening cysteine and the closing phenylalanine or tryptophan. A D gene is named only where the DNA matches it firmly. Expanded clones are given a class, and other clones once, few, many or no size at all.

v_call	j_call	d_call	clone_size	cdr3_aa	cdr3_nt
TRBV6-6	TRBJ1-2	NA	NA	CASTNTGGYGYTF	TGTGCCAGCACTAACACCGGCGGCTATGGCTACACCTTC
TRBV6-1	TRBJ2-7	NA	NA	CASSDTGISYEQYF	TGTGCCAGCAGTGACACAGGGATTTCCTACGAGCAGTACTTC
TRBV10-3	TRBJ1-1	TRBD1	NA	CAISDRGTVTEAFF	TGTGCCATCAGTGATAGAGGGACAGTCACTGAAGCTTTCTTT
TRBV27	TRBJ2-1	TRBD2	once	CASSPHGGGSYNEQFF	TGTGCCAGCAGTCCCCACGGGGGGGGCTCCTACAATGAGCAGTTCTTC
TRBV29-1	TRBJ1-2	NA	NA	CSVEVRAVTMNYGYTF	TGCAGCGTTGAAGTCAGGGCAGTCACTATGAACTATGGCTACACCTTC
TRBV6-5	TRBJ1-1	TRBD1	NA	CASSYMGTGGTEAFF	TGTGCCAGCAGTTACATGGGGACAGGGGGCACTGAAGCTTTCTTT
TRBV6-1	TRBJ2-3	NA	few	CAGQDSSSTDTQYF	TGTGCCGGCCAGGACAGCTCTAGCACAGATACGCAGTATTTT
TRBV5-4	TRBJ2-3	TRBD2	NA	CASSLSGSRTDTQYF	TGTGCCAGCAGCCTAAGCGGGAGTCGAACAGATACGCAGTATTTT
TRBV6-1	TRBJ1-2	NA	NA	CGSIGGAKAYGYTF	TGTGGCAGTATCGGGGGGGCGAAAGCCTATGGCTACACCTTC
TRBV5-1	TRBJ2-3	NA	NA	CASSLMGGPVDTQYF	TGCGCCAGCAGCTTGATGGGGGGGCCGGTAGATACGCAGTATTTT
TRBV19	TRBJ1-1	NA	few	CASGGQGDTEAFF	TGTGCCTCCGGGGGTCAGGGTGACACTGAAGCTTTCTTT
TRBV18	TRBJ2-5	TRBD1	NA	CASSLFYLSTGGYKETQYF	TGTGCCAGCTCACTCTTCTACCTGTCGACAGGGGGCTACAAAGAGACCCAGTACTTC
TRBV2	TRBJ2-7	NA	NA	CASSAGQIYEQYF	TGTGCCAGCAGCGCGGGACAGATCTACGAGCAGTACTTC
TRBV9	TRBJ2-2	NA	NA	CASSVTPGGTGELFF	TGTGCCAGCAGCGTAACCCCAGGGGGGACCGGGGAGCTGTTTTTT
TRBV6-1	TRBJ2-5	NA	NA	CASGRETQYF	TGTGCCAGCGGTCGGGAGACCCAGTACTTC
TRBV6-1	TRBJ1-2	NA	NA	CASSEFVSVYGYTF	TGTGCCAGCAGTGAATTTGTCTCAGTCTATGGCTACACCTTC
TRBV23-1	TRBJ2-7	NA	NA	CASPASVYEQYF	TGCGCCTCGCCGGCTAGCGTATACGAGCAGTACTTC
TRBV29-1	TRBJ2-7	NA	NA	CSVGYTNYEQYF	TGCAGCGTTGGCTACACTAACTACGAGCAGTACTTC
TRBV28	TRBJ2-6	NA	NA	CASSLGGGSGANVLTF	TGTGCCAGCAGTTTGGGAGGAGGTTCCGGGGCCAACGTCCTGACTTTC
TRBV5-4	TRBJ2-7	NA	NA	CASSLEWASTGRYEQYF	TGTGCCAGCAGCTTGGAGTGGGCGAGTACAGGACGCTACGAGCAGTACTTC
TRBV7-2	TRBJ2-1	NA	few	CASREGTEYGNEQFF	TGTGCCAGCAGGGAGGGGACGGAATATGGAAATGAGCAGTTCTTC
TRBV4-2	TRBJ2-3	TRBD1	NA	CASSQDWQGESTDTQYF	TGTGCCAGCAGCCAAGATTGGCAGGGGGAAAGCACAGATACGCAGTATTTT
TRBV11-2	TRBJ2-5	NA	NA	CASSDLGLISETQYF	TGTGCCAGCAGCGATCTGGGACTCATTTCGGAGACCCAGTACTTC
TRBV6-7	TRBJ2-1	TRBD2	NA	CASSYRFGGAVNEQFF	TGTGCCAGCAGTTATAGGTTCGGGGGGGCCGTAAATGAGCAGTTCTTC
TRBV7-3	TRBJ2-1	TRBD2	NA	CASSPGTSGTNEQFF	TGTGCCAGCAGCCCGGGGACTAGCGGAACCAATGAGCAGTTCTTC
TRBV6-5	TRBJ1-2	TRBD1	few	CASSYHRTGERDGYTF	TGTGCCAGCAGTTACCATAGGACAGGGGAGAGGGATGGCTACACCTTC
TRBV6-5	TRBJ1-3	NA	once	CASNPRGTGNTIYF	TGTGCCAGCAACCCCAGGGGAACTGGAAACACCATATATTTT
TRBV5-1	TRBJ2-1	TRBD2	NA	CASSSGGSSYNEQFF	TGCGCCAGCAGCTCGGGGGGGAGCTCCTACAATGAGCAGTTCTTC
TRBV10-3	TRBJ2-7	NA	once	CAISEVQSYEQYF	TGTGCCATCAGTGAAGTACAGTCCTACGAGCAGTACTTC
TRBV9	TRBJ1-2	NA	NA	CASSVALSDRGGYTF	TGTGCCAGCAGCGTAGCTCTATCAGATAGGGGAGGCTACACCTTC
TRBV27	TRBJ1-5	NA	once	CASSLGGLSNQPQHF	TGTGCCAGCAGTTTGGGGGGACTGAGCAATCAGCCCCAGCATTTT
TRBV5-1	TRBJ2-1	TRBD1	NA	CASSLAGTGNDEQFF	TGCGCCAGCAGCTTGGCCGGGACAGGGAACGATGAGCAGTTCTTC
TRBV29-1	TRBJ2-1	TRBD1	NA	CSVDQGKTGLVNEQFF	TGCAGCGTTGACCAGGGAAAGACAGGGCTTGTCAATGAGCAGTTCTTC
TRBV12-5	TRBJ1-2	TRBD1	NA	CASGDRGLYGYTF	TGTGCTAGTGGTGACAGGGGGCTCTATGGCTACACCTTC
TRBV29-1	TRBJ1-1	NA	NA	CSVEGQGLSNTEAFF	TGCAGCGTTGAGGGACAAGGCCTCTCTAACACTGAAGCTTTCTTT
TRBV15	TRBJ2-3	TRBD2	NA	CATSSPHGTSEIPASTDTQYF	TGTGCCACCAGCAGCCCACACGGGACTAGCGAGATACCCGCTAGCACAGATACGCAGTATTTT
TRBV7-9	TRBJ2-2	TRBD2	NA	CASSSGTSVSGELFF	TGTGCCAGCAGCTCTGGGACTAGCGTGAGCGGGGAGCTGTTTTTT
TRBV30	TRBJ1-2	NA	once	CAWTEANYGYTF	TGTGCCTGGACAGAAGCTAACTATGGCTACACCTTC
TRBV5-1	TRBJ1-1	NA	NA	CASSLLLNTEAFF	TGCGCCAGCAGCTTGCTGTTGAACACTGAAGCTTTCTTT
TRBV5-1	TRBJ1-2	TRBD1	NA	CASSLAPGGYGYTF	TGCGCCAGCAGCTTGGCTCCAGGGGGGTATGGCTACACCTTC
TRBV6-1	TRBJ2-3	TRBD2	NA	CASSEDWLAGTDTQYF	TGTGCCAGCAGTGAAGACTGGCTAGCGGGCACAGATACGCAGTATTTT
TRBV5-5	TRBJ2-1	NA	NA	CASSRGLSSYNEQFF	TGTGCCAGCAGCAGAGGACTGAGCTCCTACAATGAGCAGTTCTTC
TRBV30	TRBJ2-1	NA	few	CAWSGTRLGGEQFF	TGTGCCTGGAGTGGGACTCGGTTAGGTGGCGAGCAGTTCTTC
TRBV28	TRBJ1-1	NA	few	CASSSQGTEAFF	TGTGCCAGCAGTTCACAGGGAACTGAAGCTTTCTTT